A selection of T cell receptor beta chains follows, all from one sample in a study of OX40 agonist ivuxolimab in advanced cancers. Some clones are missing from TCRdb's copy, which holds only in-frame ones; the method was immunoSEQ multiplex PCR. The sample yields roughly 100,000 clones, around nine tenths seen once. Material: CD4+ or CD8+ T cells sorted from blood, obtained in a trial of the OX40 agonist ivuxolimab. The receptors derive from an adult with an advanced solid tumor such as melanoma, head and neck, liver or kidney cancer. CDR3s include the opening cysteine and the closing phenylalanine or tryptophan. D genes are given only for firm matches. Size tells how often a clone was seen (once, few, many) or the class of an expanded clone, and some rows leave it out.

>.|TRBJ1-4|once|15|TRBV14
CASSPRNSLGEKLFF
TGTGCCAGCAGCCCACGAAACAGCTTGGGGGAAAAACTGTTTTTT
>.|TRBJ1-4|once|17|TRBV7-2
CASSPNSGGALGEKLFF
TGTGCCAGCAGCCCCAATTCTGGGGGGGCCTTAGGTGAAAAACTGTTTTTT
>TRBD1|TRBJ2-7|.|17|TRBV4-2
CASSQDPPGTGGREQYF
TGTGCCAGCAGCCAAGATCCGCCTGGGACAGGGGGCCGCGAGCAGTACTTC
>TRBD2|TRBJ2-7|.|15|TRBV5-1
CASSREVPGTGEQYF
TGCGCCAGCAGCCGGGAGGTCCCAGGGACGGGTGAGCAGTACTTC
>.|TRBJ1-2|once|14|TRBV30
CAWSNGIESGGYTF
TGTGCCTGGAGTAACGGGATCGAGTCAGGTGGCTACACCTTC
>TRBD1|TRBJ1-5|.|13|TRBV4-1
CASSQQGRRPQHF
TGCGCCAGCAGTCAACAGGGGAGGCGGCCCCAGCATTTT
>.|TRBJ2-3|.|11|TRBV6-6
CASSYRQEQYF
TGTGCCAGCAGTTACAGGCAGGAGCAGTATTTT
>TRBD2|TRBJ2-2|.|14|TRBV28
CASISGGSTGELFF
TGTGCCAGCATTAGCGGGGGGTCCACCGGGGAGCTGTTTTTT
>.|TRBJ1-6|.|15|TRBV9
CASSATDSYNSPLHF
TGTGCCAGCAGCGCAACGGACTCCTATAATTCACCCCTCCACTTT
>.|TRBJ2-2|.|11|TRBV30
CAWSSGGELFF
TGTGCCTGGAGTAGTGGCGGGGAGCTGTTTTTT
>.|TRBJ1-1|.|13|TRBV6-4
CASSGDKNTEAFF
TGTGCCAGCAGCGGAGACAAGAACACTGAAGCTTTCTTT
>TRBD1|TRBJ2-7|.|16|TRBV6-6
CASSYYAQGARYEQYF
TGTGCCAGCAGTTACTATGCGCAGGGGGCTCGTTACGAGCAGTACTTC
>.|TRBJ2-3|.|12|TRBV7-2
CASSSSGEAQYF
TGTGCCAGCAGCTCATCGGGGGAAGCGCAGTATTTT
>.|TRBJ2-3|.|12|TRBV7-3
CASSSDVGTQYF
TGTGCCAGCAGCTCGGACGTGGGTACGCAGTATTTT
>TRBD2|TRBJ2-3|.|16|TRBV7-2
CASSLGAGGTTDTQYF
TGTGCCAGCAGCTTGGGAGCGGGGGGTACCACAGATACGCAGTATTTT
>TRBD1|TRBJ2-1|.|14|TRBV5-1
CASSLGTGAHEQFF
TGCGCCAGCAGCTTAGGGACAGGTGCCCATGAGCAGTTCTTC
>.|TRBJ2-3|.|13|TRBV6-6
CASTVGSTDTQYF
TGTGCCAGCACTGTGGGGAGCACAGATACGCAGTATTTT
>TRBD2|TRBJ2-1|.|16|TRBV9
CASSPWTSGGNNEQFF
TGTGCCAGCAGCCCGTGGACTAGCGGTGGCAACAATGAGCAGTTCTTC